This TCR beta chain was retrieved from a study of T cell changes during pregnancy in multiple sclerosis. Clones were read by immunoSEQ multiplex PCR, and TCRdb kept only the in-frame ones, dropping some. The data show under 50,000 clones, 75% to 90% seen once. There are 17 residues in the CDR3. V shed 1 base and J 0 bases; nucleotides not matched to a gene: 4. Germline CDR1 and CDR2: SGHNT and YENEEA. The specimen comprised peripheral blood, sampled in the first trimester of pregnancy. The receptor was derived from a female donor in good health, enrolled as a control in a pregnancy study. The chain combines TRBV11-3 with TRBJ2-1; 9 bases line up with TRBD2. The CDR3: CASSLGVSGSSYNEQFF. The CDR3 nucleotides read TGTGCCAGCAGCTTAGGAGTTAGCGGGAGCTCCTACAATGAGCAGTTCTTC. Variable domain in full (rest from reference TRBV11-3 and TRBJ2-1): EAGVVQSPRYKIIEKKQPVAFWCNPISGHNTLYWYLQNLGQGPELLIRYENEEAVDDSQLPKDRFSAERLKGVDSTLKIQPAELGDSAVYLCASSLGVSGSSYNEQFFGPGTRLTVL.